This T cell receptor beta chain was found in a study of PD-1 blockade in classical Hodgkin lymphoma. Study findings and constraints: The study found that TCR diversity rose significantly by C4D1 in CD4+ but not CD8+ cells. Similar baseline diversity was found in complete responders and newly diagnosed patients. Baseline TCR diversity was reportedly lower in newly diagnosed patients than in healthy donors. It was reported as lower still in relapsed/refractory patients.

The sample's time point: cycle 4 day 1 (C4D1), after 6 weeks of nivolumab. There was relapse after autologous stem cell transplantation in every patient, and there was variation in brentuximab vedotin exposure. Complete response, partial response or progressive disease were the best responses. Note on this clone: What it binds is not known.

Method: immunoSEQ multiplex PCR; TCRdb's copy keeps in-frame clones and lacks some. The profile shows tens of thousands of clones, 66% of them singletons. The clonotype was recovered from a human donor with classical Hodgkin lymphoma. This specimen was peripheral blood mononuclear cells (PBMCs), taken before the fourth cycle of nivolumab.

This CDR3 is CASSFGDRYSNQPQHF. In DNA, the CDR3 is TGTGCCAGCAGTTTCGGGGACAGGTATAGCAATCAGCCCCAGCATTTT. This chain connects TRBV28 to TRBJ1-5; 8 positions match TRBD1. Per the germline V gene, CDR1 is MDHEN and CDR2 is SYDVKM. J lost 0 bases, V lost 3 bases, and 4 bases had no gene match. The CDR3 contains 16 residues.